These T cell receptor beta chains were read from a single sample in a study of blood T cell repertoires in COVID-19. Produced via immunoSEQ multiplex PCR; TCRdb's table is partial and in-frame only. Among roughly 160,000 clones listed, almost 85% were seen once. The sample consisted of peripheral blood. All receptors derive from a young man with active or convalescent COVID-19. CDR3s include the opening cysteine and the closing phenylalanine or tryptophan. D genes are given only for firm matches. Clone size appears in some rows only: once, few, many, or a class for an expanded clone.

j_gene | abundance | v_gene | d_gene | CDR3aa | CDR3nt
TRBJ2-2 | . | TRBV9 | TRBD2 | CASSVEAGGANTGELFF | TGTGCCAGCAGCGTAGAAGCCGGGGGGGCCAACACCGGGGAGCTGTTTTTT
TRBJ2-3 | . | TRBV9 | TRBD2 | CASSETSGGTDTQYF | TGTGCCAGCAGCGAAACTAGCGGGGGGACAGATACGCAGTATTTT
TRBJ1-1 | . | TRBV29-1 | . | CRQENTEAFF | TGCAGGCAGGAGAACACTGAAGCTTTCTTT
TRBJ1-3 | once | TRBV9 | TRBD1 | CASSVAGTGGVIGNTIYF | TGTGCCAGCAGCGTCGCCGGGACAGGGGGCGTGATTGGAAACACCATATATTTT
TRBJ1-6 | . | TRBV5-1 | TRBD1 | CASSPGQGGSPLHF | TGCGCCAGCAGTCCGGGACAGGGTGGCTCACCCCTCCACTTT
TRBJ1-5 | . | TRBV6-5 | . | CASSLASSNQPQHF | TGTGCCAGCAGCCTAGCCAGTAGCAATCAGCCCCAGCATTTT
TRBJ1-1 | . | TRBV7-9 | . | CASSLITVNTEAFF | TGTGCCAGCAGCTTAATTACGGTAAACACTGAAGCTTTCTTT
TRBJ1-2 | . | TRBV2 | . | CASRKAGRGGANYGYTF | TGTGCCAGCAGGAAGGCCGGGCGGGGGGGAGCTAACTATGGCTACACCTTC
TRBJ2-5 | . | TRBV11-2 | . | CASRYGAGGIGETQYF | TGTGCCAGCCGCTACGGGGCAGGGGGGATCGGAGAGACCCAGTACTTC
TRBJ2-1 | . | TRBV18 | . | CASSPPGYRSYNEQFF | TGTGCCAGCTCACCACCGGGCTACCGCTCCTACAATGAGCAGTTCTTC
TRBJ1-3 | . | TRBV28 | . | CASRVAGNTIYF | TGTGCCAGTCGGGTCGCTGGAAACACCATATATTTT